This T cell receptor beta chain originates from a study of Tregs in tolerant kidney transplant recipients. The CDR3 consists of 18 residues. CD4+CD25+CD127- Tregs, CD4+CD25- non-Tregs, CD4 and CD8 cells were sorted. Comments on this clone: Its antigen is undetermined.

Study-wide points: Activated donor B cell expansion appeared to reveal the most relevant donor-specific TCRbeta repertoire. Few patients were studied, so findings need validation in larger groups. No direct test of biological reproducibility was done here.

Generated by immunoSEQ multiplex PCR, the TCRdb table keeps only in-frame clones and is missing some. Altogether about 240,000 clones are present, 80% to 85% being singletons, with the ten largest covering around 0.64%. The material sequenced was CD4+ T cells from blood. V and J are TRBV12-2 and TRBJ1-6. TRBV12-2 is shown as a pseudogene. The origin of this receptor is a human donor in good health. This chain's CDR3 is CASRYSATGARGNSPLHF. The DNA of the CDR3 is TGTGCAAGTCGCTACAGTGCAACGGGAGCAAGGGGGAATTCACCCCTCCACTTT.